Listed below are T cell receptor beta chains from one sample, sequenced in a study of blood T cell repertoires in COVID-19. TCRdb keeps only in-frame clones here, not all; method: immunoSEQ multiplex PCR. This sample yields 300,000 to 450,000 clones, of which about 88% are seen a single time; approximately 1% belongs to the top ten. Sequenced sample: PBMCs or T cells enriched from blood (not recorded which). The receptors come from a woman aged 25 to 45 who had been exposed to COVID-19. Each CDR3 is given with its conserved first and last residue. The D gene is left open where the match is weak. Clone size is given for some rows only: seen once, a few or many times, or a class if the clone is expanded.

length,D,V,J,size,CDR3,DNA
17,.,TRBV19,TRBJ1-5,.,CASSIEPWREGNQPQHF,TGTGCCAGTAGTATAGAGCCTTGGCGCGAGGGCAATCAGCCCCAGCATTTT
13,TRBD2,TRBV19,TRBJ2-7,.,CASSIGLAREQYF,TGTGCCAGTAGTATCGGACTAGCTCGGGAGCAGTACTTC
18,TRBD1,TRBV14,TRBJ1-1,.,CASSPLPGQGSVNTEAFF,TGTGCCAGCAGCCCTCTCCCGGGACAGGGGAGTGTGAACACTGAAGCTTTCTTT
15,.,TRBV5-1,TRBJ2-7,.,CASSPTRGSSYEQYF,TGCGCCAGCAGCCCTACCAGGGGAAGCTCCTACGAGCAGTACTTC
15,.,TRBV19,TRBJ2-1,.,CATLRRGRSPHEQFF,TGTGCCACCCTTAGGAGGGGTCGGTCGCCACATGAGCAGTTCTTC
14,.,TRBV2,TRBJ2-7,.,CASAKGGRSYEQYF,TGTGCCAGCGCCAAAGGTGGGCGTTCCTACGAGCAGTACTTC
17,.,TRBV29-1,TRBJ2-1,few,CSVGGFRGVPSVHEQFF,TGCAGCGTCGGAGGGTTCAGGGGGGTCCCCTCGGTCCATGAGCAGTTCTTC
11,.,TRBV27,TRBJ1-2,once,CASSTQGRYTF,TGTGCCAGCAGCACCCAGGGGAGATACACCTTC
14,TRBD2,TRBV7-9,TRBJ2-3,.,CASSLTSSQDTQYF,TGTGCCAGCAGCCTGACTAGCTCACAGGATACGCAGTATTTT
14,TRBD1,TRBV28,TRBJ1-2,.,CASSLPGQGGGYTF,TGTGCCAGCAGTTTACCGGGACAGGGCGGGGGCTACACCTTC
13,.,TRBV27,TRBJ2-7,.,CASSKRNSYEQYF,TGTGCCAGCAGCAAGCGGAACTCCTACGAGCAGTACTTC
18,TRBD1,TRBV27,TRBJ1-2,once,CASSSFGGTGGSNYGYTF,TGTGCCAGCAGTTCCTTCGGCGGGACAGGGGGTTCCAACTATGGCTACACCTTC
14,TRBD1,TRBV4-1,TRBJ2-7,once,CASSLPGQVVEQYF,TGCGCCAGCAGCCTTCCGGGACAGGTAGTCGAGCAGTACTTC
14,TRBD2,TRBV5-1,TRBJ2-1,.,CASSVLADYNEQFF,TGCGCCAGCAGCGTCCTAGCGGATTACAATGAGCAGTTCTTC
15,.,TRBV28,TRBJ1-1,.,CASSLSDSRNTEAFF,TGTGCCAGCAGTTTATCCGACAGTCGAAACACTGAAGCTTTCTTT
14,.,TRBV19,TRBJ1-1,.,CASNPTAMNTEAFF,TGTGCCAGTAACCCGACTGCCATGAACACTGAAGCTTTCTTT
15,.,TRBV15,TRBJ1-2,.,CATSSLPPGQHGYTF,TGTGCCACCAGCAGCCTTCCTCCGGGACAACATGGCTACACCTTC
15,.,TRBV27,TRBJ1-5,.,CASSLAGARGQPQHF,TGTGCCAGCAGTTTAGCGGGGGCGCGGGGGCAGCCCCAGCATTTT
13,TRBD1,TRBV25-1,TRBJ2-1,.,CASSGTGFAEQFF,TGTGCCAGCAGTGGGACAGGGTTCGCTGAGCAGTTCTTC
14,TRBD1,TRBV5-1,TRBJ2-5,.,CASSPTGPKETQYF,TGCGCCAGCAGCCCGACAGGGCCTAAAGAGACCCAGTACTTC
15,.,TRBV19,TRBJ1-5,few,CASSPKTGRDTPQHF,TGTGCCAGTAGCCCAAAGACAGGTCGGGATACGCCCCAGCATTTT
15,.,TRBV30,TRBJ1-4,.,CAWSVKGDWGEKLFF,TGTGCCTGGAGTGTAAAGGGAGACTGGGGTGAAAAACTGTTTTTT
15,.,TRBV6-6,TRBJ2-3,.,CASSYSGRPGDTQYF,TGTGCCAGCAGTTACTCTGGGAGGCCAGGAGATACGCAGTATTTT
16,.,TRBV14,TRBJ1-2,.,CASSPSWGGFDYGYTF,TGTGCCAGCAGTCCAAGTTGGGGAGGTTTCGACTATGGCTACACCTTC
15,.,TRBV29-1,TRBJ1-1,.,CSVDNPNRANTEAFF,TGCAGCGTTGATAACCCGAACAGGGCGAACACTGAAGCTTTCTTT
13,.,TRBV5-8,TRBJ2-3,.,CASTYTGADTQYF,TGTGCCAGCACCTACACAGGAGCAGATACGCAGTATTTT
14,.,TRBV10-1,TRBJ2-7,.,CASSDSGSYYEQYF,TGCGCCAGCAGTGACTCGGGTTCATACTACGAGCAGTACTTC
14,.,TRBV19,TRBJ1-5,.,CASSTQGSNQPQHF,TGTGCCAGTAGTACTCAGGGTAGCAATCAGCCCCAGCATTTT
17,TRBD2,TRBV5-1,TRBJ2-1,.,CASSSGLARGRDNEQFF,TGCGCCAGCAGCTCGGGACTAGCGCGAGGGAGGGACAATGAGCAGTTCTTC